This T cell receptor beta chain stems from a study of T-cell memory formation after mild COVID-19. Study-wide findings and caveats: Clones that shrank (day 15 to 85) were balanced CD4/CD8, whereas later expanders leaned CD4+. A second wave of clones peaked on day 37, and their SARS-CoV-2 specificity went unconfirmed. Among contracting clones, CD4+ were mainly CM/EM and CD8+ enriched in EMRA.

In TCRdb, the 5' RACE reads were re-called with MiXCR into one record per CDR3 protein. The sample lists 200,000 to 250,000 distinct CDR3 sequences, over 7.5% occurring once. This CDR3 contains 12 residues. Trimming took 6 bases from V and 3 from J, leaving 9 bases between them. The germline V gene encodes CDR1 MNHEY and CDR2 SVGEGT. This clonotype showed up many times. Its target is unknown. Sequencing was carried out using PBMCs or a T cell subset sorted from them (not recorded which). This TCR came from a man aged 18-30 years who had mild COVID-19 (a few samples of this study predate the infection). Cell type and time point are not known. The gene calls are TRBV6-2 or TRBV6-3 and TRBJ2-7; TRBD1 might be the D (5 bases). The CDR3 region has the DNA TGTGCCAGCAGGACAGTATTCTACGAGCAGTACTTC. The encoded protein is CASRTVFYEQYF.